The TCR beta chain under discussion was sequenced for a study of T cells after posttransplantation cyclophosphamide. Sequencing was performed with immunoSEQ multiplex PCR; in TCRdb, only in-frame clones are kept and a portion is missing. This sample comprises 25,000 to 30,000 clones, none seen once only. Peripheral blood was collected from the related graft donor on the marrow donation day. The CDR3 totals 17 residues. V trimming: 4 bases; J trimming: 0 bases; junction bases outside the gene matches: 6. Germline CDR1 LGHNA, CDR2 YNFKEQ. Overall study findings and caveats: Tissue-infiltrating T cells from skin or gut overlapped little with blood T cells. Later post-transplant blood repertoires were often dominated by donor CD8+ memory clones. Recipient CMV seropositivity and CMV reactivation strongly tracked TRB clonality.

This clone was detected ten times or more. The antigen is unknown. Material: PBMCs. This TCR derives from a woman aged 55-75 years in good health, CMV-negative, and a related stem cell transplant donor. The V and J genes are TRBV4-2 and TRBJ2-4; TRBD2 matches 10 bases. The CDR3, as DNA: TGTGCCAGCAGCCCCCCTGGACTAGCGGTAGCCAAAAACATTCAGTACTTC. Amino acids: CASSPPGLAVAKNIQYF.